This T cell receptor (beta chain) originates from a study of blood T cell repertoires in COVID-19. Study background: Acute and convalescent COVID-19 specimens originated in the United States, Italy and Spain.

This clone was counted a few times. In the original analysis: Quantification of nucleated cells was approximated via reference gene primer amplification. Profiled with immunoSEQ multiplex PCR; TCRdb holds only in-frame clones, not every one. V, J and clone size derive from that table, while D and trimming were established from the DNA sequence. Among more than 70,000 clones listed, about nine tenths were seen once. CDR1 and CDR2 (germline): LNHDA, SQIVND (reference sequence). Trimming pared 5 bases from V and 3 bases from J, leaving 8 bases between. The CDR3 runs 14 residues. This chain joins TRBV19 and TRBJ1-6; D ambiguous. This receptor was identified in a woman in her forties or fifties in a cohort sampled during active COVID-19. The sample taken for sequencing was peripheral blood. CDR3 coding DNA: TGTGCCAGTAGTCCTGTTTTCTATAATTCACCCCTCCACTTT. This encodes CASSPVFYNSPLHF.